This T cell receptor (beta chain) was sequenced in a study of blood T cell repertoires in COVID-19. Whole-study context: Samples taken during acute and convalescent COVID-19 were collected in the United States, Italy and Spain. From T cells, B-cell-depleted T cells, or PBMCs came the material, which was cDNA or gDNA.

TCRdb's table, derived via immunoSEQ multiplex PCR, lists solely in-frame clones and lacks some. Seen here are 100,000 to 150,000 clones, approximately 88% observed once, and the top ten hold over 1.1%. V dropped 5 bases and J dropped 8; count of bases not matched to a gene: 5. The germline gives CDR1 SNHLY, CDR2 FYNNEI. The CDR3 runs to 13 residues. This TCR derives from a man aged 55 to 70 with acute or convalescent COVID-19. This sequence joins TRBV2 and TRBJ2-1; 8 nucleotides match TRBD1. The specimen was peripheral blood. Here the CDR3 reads CASSMTGVDEQFF. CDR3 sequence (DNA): TGTGCCAGCAGTATGACAGGGGTCGATGAGCAGTTCTTC.